This T cell receptor beta chain was captured in a study of OX40 agonist ivuxolimab in advanced cancers. Study details: Patients treated during dose escalation were battling hepatocellular carcinoma, melanoma, renal cell or head and neck cancer. Study-wide results and limits: Fewer expanded clones were found on average in CD4+ than in CD8+ T cells. No antigen was identified for the clonally expanded peripheral T cells.

Sequenced by immunoSEQ multiplex PCR; TCRdb stores in-frame clones only, minus some. The repertoire holds tens of thousands of clones, with roughly nine tenths as singletons. Autoimmune disease history or systemic immunosuppression was exclusionary. A word on this clone: Its antigen is undetermined.

This CDR3 spans 15 amino acids. Germline CDR1 MGHRA, CDR2 YSYEKL. Deletions cut 1 base from V and 8 bases from J, with 17 bases between. This sample comprised CD4+ or CD8+ T cells sorted from blood, obtained in a trial of the OX40 agonist ivuxolimab. The receptor was isolated from an adult with an advanced solid tumor such as melanoma, head and neck, liver or kidney cancer. The chain has TRBV4-1 and TRBJ1-2; perhaps TRBD1 as D (6 bases). CDR3 DNA: TGCGCCAGCAGCCAAGTCCGGGGCGCAGGGGACGGCTACACCTTC. Protein: CASSQVRGAGDGYTF.